The 21 T cell receptor beta chains presented below share a single source sample, sequenced in a study of CD8+ T cells in alopecia areata. Treatment indicated: oral pan-JAK inhibitor, 5-10 mg twice daily. It was cDNA, reverse transcribed from extracted RNA, that served as the sequencing template. Generated by immunoSEQ multiplex PCR, the TCRdb table keeps only in-frame clones and is missing some. This table has fewer than 250,000 clones, approximately 60% appearing once. Sample: CD4+ T cells sorted from blood, taken at week 4, from a patient treated with tofacitinib. The receptors derive from a human donor with alopecia areata.

The chain recombines TRBV5-4 with TRBJ2-1, with 8 bases that match TRBD2. After removal of 1 base from V and 4 bases from J, the junction contained 4 bases not matched to a gene. Germline CDR1 SGHNT, CDR2 YYREEE (reference sequence). The CDR3 is 15 amino acids. This chain's CDR3 is CASSLPSGPYNEQFF. Here the CDR3 DNA reads TGTGCCAGCAGCTTGCCTAGCGGGCCTTACAATGAGCAGTTCTTC.

This rearrangement joins TRBV2 to TRBJ1-2; tentatively, D is TRBD1 (5 bases). The ends were cut back, 6 bases at V and 8 bases at J, with 16 bases in the middle. Germline values: CDR1 SNHLY, CDR2 FYNNEI. CDR3 length equals 13 residues. CDR3 bases: TGTGCCAGCAGCCGCAAGGGGTCAGGCGGCTACACCTTC. It encodes CASSRKGSGGYTF.

J is TRBJ1-1 and V is TRBV27; 8 nucleotides agree with TRBD1. V lost 6 bases and J lost 7; bases outside the gene matches: 7. Germline loops: CDR1 MNHEY, CDR2 SMNVEV (reference sequence). The CDR3 loop spans 13 amino acids. The CDR3 region is CASSQTGGIEAFF. The CDR3 nucleotides read TGTGCCAGCAGCCAAACAGGGGGAATTGAAGCTTTCTTT.

The chain has TRBV19 and TRBJ2-3, with a possible D match to TRBD2 (5 bases). This CDR3 region has 14 residues. Germline V gene sequence: CDR1 LNHDA, CDR2 SQIVND (reference sequence). With 8 bases removed from V and 0 bases from J, the gap between germline ends came to 12 bases. The CDR3 here is CASRKGASTDTQYF. The DNA of the CDR3 is TGTGCCAGTCGAAAGGGAGCTAGCACAGATACGCAGTATTTT.

Comment on this clone: The identical CDR3 is also encoded by other nucleotide sequences in the sample. The V gene is TRBV5-1, the J gene TRBJ1-3; D call uncertain. Germline V gives CDR1 SGHRS, CDR2 YFSETQ. The CDR3 spans 14 residues. Trimming removed 3 bases at V and 0 bases at J, with 7 bases between. CDR3 protein: CASSSGSSGNTIYF. The CDR3 DNA reads as TGCGCCAGCAGCTCGGGATCCTCTGGAAACACCATATATTTT.

With regard to this clone: The same CDR3 arises from other DNA sequences in this sample as well. The chain joins TRBV29-1 to TRBJ1-2; D gene uncertain. The CDR3 loop spans 10 amino acids. Germline V gene data show CDR1 as SQVTM and CDR2 as ANQGSEA. V lost 3 bases, J lost 6 bases, and 5 bases lay in between. This chain's CDR3 is CSVEGDGYTF. Here the CDR3 DNA reads TGCAGCGTTGAGGGCGATGGCTACACCTTC. Supplemented by reference TRBV29-1 and TRBJ1-2, the full variable domain reads SAVISQKPSRDICQRGTSLTIQCQVDSQVTMMFWYRQQPGQSLTLIATANQGSEATYESGFVIDKFPISRPNLTFSTLTVSNMSPEDSSIYLCSVEGDGYTFGSGTRLTVV.

The rearrangement joins TRBV30 to TRBJ1-2, with a tentative D call TRBD1 (6 bases). V gave up 4 bases and J gave up 2 bases, with 11 bases separating them. Per germline, CDR1 GTSNPN and CDR2 SVGIG (reference sequence). This CDR3 is built from 13 residues. The CDR3 loop is CAWNPGENYGYTF. CDR3 nucleotides: TGTGCCTGGAATCCAGGGGAAAACTATGGCTACACCTTC.

This clone has only a few counts. The J gene is TRBJ1-5, the V gene TRBV28; tentative D call: TRBD1 (6 bases). Trimming left V 6 bases short and J 7 bases short, with 22 bases between. Germline CDR1 MDHEN, CDR2 SYDVKM. The CDR3 runs 16 residues. This CDR3 reads CASSPAGQGLGQPQHF. The CDR3 DNA follows: TGTGCCAGCAGCCCCGCGGGACAAGGCCTCGGGCAGCCCCAGCATTTT.

The chain combines TRBV6-5 with TRBJ1-2; a weak D match, TRBD1 (5 bases). V lost 6 bases to trimming and J lost 7 bases, with 21 bases between them. Germline V gives CDR1 MNHEY, CDR2 SVGAGI. The CDR3 runs 15 residues. The CDR3 sequence: CASRWTRGASGGYTF. The CDR3 bases are TGTGCCAGCAGGTGGACTCGGGGCGCGTCGGGTGGCTACACCTTC.

The V call is TRBV29-1, the J call TRBJ2-5; D unclear. CDR3 length: 15 amino acids. Deletions cut 1 base from V and 6 bases from J, with 18 bases between. From germline, CDR1 is SQVTM and CDR2 ANQGSEA. CDR3 sequence (DNA): TGCAGCGTTGAAGGCACAGCGCGAAACGTGAAGACCCAGTACTTC. Its translation: CSVEGTARNVKTQYF.

The V call is TRBV19, the J call TRBJ2-5, with a weak D call TRBD2 (5 bases). This CDR3 spans 14 amino acids. Trimming stripped 3 bases from V and 3 bases from J, with 11 bases between. The germline V gene encodes CDR1 LNHDA and CDR2 SQIVND (reference sequence). CDR3 protein: CASSMRAVEETQYF. DNA of the CDR3: TGTGCCAGTAGTATGCGGGCAGTCGAAGAGACCCAGTACTTC.

This clone came up a few times. The rearrangement links TRBV29-1 to TRBJ1-1; TRBD1 is a possible D gene (5 bases). With 7 bases removed from V and 6 bases from J, the gap between germline ends came to 12 bases. The CDR3 length is 11 residues. Germline lookup yields CDR1 SQVTM and CDR2 ANQGSEA. The CDR3 DNA reads as TGCAGCGCCGGAGAGGGGTCTGAAGCTTTCTTT. This gives the protein CSAGEGSEAFF.

In DNA form, the CDR3 reads TGCGCCAGCAGCTTGGCCGAAGGGCTGGGTGGCTACACCTTC. This gives the protein CASSLAEGLGGYTF. The V call is TRBV5-1, the J call TRBJ1-2; D remains ambiguous. The V gene lost 0 bases and the J gene lost 7 bases, with 13 bases spanning the gap. The CDR3 spans 14 residues. Per germline, CDR1 SGHRS and CDR2 YFSETQ.

The rearrangement joins TRBV11-2 to TRBJ2-7, with D possibly TRBD2 on 6 matching bases. The CDR3 contains 13 residues. V was cut by 4 bases and J by 6 bases, with 13 bases left in between. CDR1 is SGHAT and CDR2 is FQNNGV in the germline V gene. CDR3 in DNA: TGTGCCAGCAGCTCGGGGGTGGGTAGCGAGCAGTACTTC. This sequence encodes CASSSGVGSEQYF.

The chain recombines TRBV7-2 with TRBJ1-5; a weak D match, TRBD1 (6 bases). Germline CDR1 SGHTA, CDR2 FQGNSA. Trimming removed 2 bases from V and 7 bases from J, with 18 bases in between. This CDR3 has 16 residues. DNA for the CDR3: TGTGCCAGCAGCTTAATGCGACAGGCGGTTAACCAGCCCCAGCATTTT. Its protein is CASSLMRQAVNQPQHF.

The CDR3 bases are TGTGCCAGCGGGACCGGGGGGCTGGCCTACGAGCAGTACTTC. Its translation is CASGTGGLAYEQYF. This sequence joins TRBV11-1 and TRBJ2-7; a possible D gene is TRBD2 (7 bases). V was pared by 8 bases and J by 2 bases, with 16 bases between. The CDR3 contains 14 residues. Germline loops: CDR1 SGHAT, CDR2 FQDESV (reference sequence).

The chain couples TRBV2 to TRBJ2-3; weak D call: TRBD2 (5 bases). Trimming removed 4 bases from V and 6 bases from J, with 11 bases in between. The germline V gene has CDR1 SNHLY and CDR2 FYNNEI. The CDR3 has 13 residues. Here the CDR3 DNA reads TGTGCCAGCAGTGCGGGATTTATCGATACGCAGTATTTT. Amino acids: CASSAGFIDTQYF.

The chain carries TRBV20-1 and TRBJ1-2, with D uncertain. Germline V gene lookup returns CDR1 DFQATT and CDR2 SNEGSKA (reference sequence). The CDR3 covers 11 residues. The chain's CDR3 is CMTTTIGGYTF. DNA for the CDR3: TGCATGACAACGACGATCGGCGGCTACACCTTC.

The genes are TRBV5-1 and TRBJ2-2, with TRBD1 matching 8 bases. The length of the CDR3 is 16 residues. The germline CDR1 and CDR2 sequences are SGHRS and YFSETQ. V lost 3 bases, J lost 7 bases, and 11 bases stayed unmatched. The CDR3 protein is CASSSSGQGVGGELFF. Written as DNA, the CDR3 is TGCGCCAGCAGCTCATCCGGACAGGGAGTGGGCGGGGAGCTGTTTTTT.

The chain employs TRBV28 and TRBJ2-5, with a weak D call TRBD1 (6 bases). The CDR3 runs 15 residues. The ends were cut back, 4 bases at V and 5 bases at J, with 17 bases in the middle. Germline CDR1 MDHEN, CDR2 SYDVKM. The CDR3 is CASSSRPGTGETQYF. The CDR3 DNA is TGTGCCAGCAGTTCCCGGCCGGGAACAGGGGAGACCCAGTACTTC.

The chain is built from TRBV29-1 and TRBJ1-1; D not certain. CDR1 and CDR2 from the germline V gene are SQVTM and ANQGSEA. CDR3 length equals 11 residues. The ends were cut back, 4 bases at V and 7 bases at J, with 10 bases in the middle. Here the CDR3 DNA reads TGCAGCGTTGTATCAGAACGTGAAGCTTTCTTT. Translated: CSVVSEREAFF.